Included here is one T cell receptor beta chain sequence, with context. Its target is unknown. The sample comes from a study of CD8 T cells in ankylosing spondylitis. Overall study findings and caveats: Disease-linked clones reportedly showed significant enrichment in matched ankylosing spondylitis synovial fluid. Prior literature has documented some motif variants in synovial fluid and blood from reactive arthritis. A motif of 8 or 9 highly homologous TCR beta variants was seen as apparently characteristic of ankylosing spondylitis blood.

Quantitative 5'-RACE with molecular barcodes generated TCR beta libraries. TCRdb re-derived calls from the 5' RACE reads in MiXCR, one entry per CDR3 protein. The sample includes about 170,000 distinct CDR3 sequences, about a sixth of them seen just once. Trimming removed 3 bases at V and 8 bases at J, with 11 bases between. Germline V gene lookup returns CDR1 SEHNR and CDR2 FQNEAQ (reference sequence). CDR3 length: 14 residues. This TCR was sampled from a male donor with ankylosing spondylitis or in good health (not recorded which). V is TRBV7-9 and J is TRBJ1-6, with a tentative D call TRBD1 (5 bases). Sequenced material: blood, either unsorted or a sorted T cell fraction (not recorded which). CDR3 sequence reads: CASSLGRQYSPLHF. The DNA for the CDR3 is TGTGCCAGCAGCTTGGGGAGACAGTATTCACCCCTCCACTTT.